The rows below give T cell receptor beta chains drawn from one sample of a study of tissue T cells after allogeneic stem cell transplantation. Repertoires were generated with immunoSEQ multiplex PCR, while TCRdb's copy carries only in-frame clones and drops some. The data hold 25,000 to 30,000 clones, with 85% observed a single time. Source: blood, taken before transplantation. The receptors here all came from a woman aged 18 to 50 who later had graft-versus-host disease after an allogeneic stem cell transplant. The CDR3 runs from the conserved cysteine through the conserved F or W. A D gene is named only where the DNA matches it firmly. Size tells how often a clone was seen (once, few, many) or the class of an expanded clone, and some rows leave it out.

size	D	V	J	DNA	CDR3
NA	TRBD1	TRBV9	TRBJ1-1	TGTGCCAGCAGCGCCCATATAACAGGGGGATCGAGCACTGAAGCTTTCTTT	CASSAHITGGSSTEAFF
NA	TRBD1	TRBV10-3	TRBJ1-2	TGTGCCACCTCCCCAGGGGGCGCTGAGGGCTACACCTTC	CATSPGGAEGYTF
few	NA	TRBV12-3/TRBV12-4	TRBJ1-1	TGTGCCAGCAGTCCCGGGGAGGGCACTGAAGCTTTCTTT	CASSPGEGTEAFF
few	TRBD1	TRBV7-2	TRBJ2-7	TGTGCCAGCAGCTCGGGACAGGGTACCTACGAGCAGTACTTC	CASSSGQGTYEQYF
NA	NA	TRBV2	TRBJ2-1	TGTGCCAGCAGTCCGGATAATGGGGCCAATTATGAGCAGTTCTTC	CASSPDNGANYEQFF
NA	NA	TRBV28	TRBJ2-1	TGTGCCAGCAGTAAATCGACCGTTATAACCTACAATGAGCAGTTCTTC	CASSKSTVITYNEQFF
NA	NA	TRBV2	TRBJ2-1	TGTGCCAGCGGCCTGCTTACCTACAATGAGCAGTTCTTC	CASGLLTYNEQFF
NA	TRBD2	TRBV4-2	TRBJ2-1	TGTGCCAGCAGCCAAGAGGCAGCGGGGGTCTACAATGAGCAGTTCTTC	CASSQEAAGVYNEQFF
few	NA	TRBV28	TRBJ2-6	TGTGCCAGCAGTTTGGGGTGGGCCAACGTCCTGACTTTC	CASSLGWANVLTF
NA	TRBD1	TRBV9	TRBJ2-3	TGTGCCAGCAGCCTTCGGACAGGGGGCGGTACAGATACGCAGTATTTT	CASSLRTGGGTDTQYF
NA	TRBD1	TRBV15	TRBJ1-1	TGTGCCACCAGCAAGTCGGGGGGACAGCTGAACACTGAAGCTTTCTTT	CATSKSGGQLNTEAFF
NA	NA	TRBV10-2	TRBJ1-6	TGCGCCAGCAGTGAGCCGACAGGCTATAATTCACCCCTCCACTTT	CASSEPTGYNSPLHF
NA	NA	TRBV4-2	TRBJ2-1	TGTGCCAGCAGCCAGATACTAGAGCGGGTCTACAATGAGCAGTTCTTC	CASSQILERVYNEQFF
NA	NA	TRBV2	TRBJ1-2	TGTGCCAGCACTTCAGATAATTTTAACTATGGCTACACCTTC	CASTSDNFNYGYTF
NA	NA	TRBV11-2	TRBJ2-2	TGTGCCAGCAGCTTACAGGGAAGCACCGGGGAGCTGTTTTTT	CASSLQGSTGELFF
NA	NA	TRBV20-1	TRBJ2-3	TGCAGTGCTAGACTCGGGACTACGCAGTATTTT	CSARLGTTQYF
NA	NA	TRBV4-3	TRBJ1-1	TGCGCCAGCAGCCAACTCAATCTTGCGGGTAAAGCTTTCTTT	CASSQLNLAGKAFF
NA	TRBD2	TRBV9	TRBJ2-2	TGTGCCAGCAGCCCGGAGGCTAGCGGGGGAGGTGGCGGGGAGCTGTTTTTT	CASSPEASGGGGGELFF
NA	NA	TRBV29-1	TRBJ1-3	TGCAGCGTTTCCGGGGGCACTGGAAACACCATATATTTT	CSVSGGTGNTIYF
NA	NA	TRBV12-3/TRBV12-4	TRBJ1-1	TGTGCCAGCAGGGGGGGAGGGGGATCTGAAGCTTTCTTT	CASRGGGGSEAFF
once	NA	TRBV4-3	TRBJ2-5	TGCGCCAGCAGCCAAGATCGGGGGCAGGGAGTGGAGACCCAGTACTTC	CASSQDRGQGVETQYF
NA	TRBD2	TRBV7-8	TRBJ2-1	TGTGCCAGCAGCTCCGTCCTAGCGGGAGGGCCGCGGGAGCAGTTCTTC	CASSSVLAGGPREQFF
once	NA	TRBV7-6	TRBJ2-5	TGTGCCAGCAGCCGAGAAATGCAAGAGACCCAGTACTTC	CASSREMQETQYF
NA	TRBD2	TRBV25-1	TRBJ2-7	TGTGCCAGCAGTGAATATGTCTCTAGCGGGAGTTCCTACGAGCAGTACTTC	CASSEYVSSGSSYEQYF
once	TRBD1	TRBV19	TRBJ2-5	TGTGCCAGTAGTATAGTAGGGGGCAGCGAGCAAGAGACCCAGTACTTC	CASSIVGGSEQETQYF
NA	NA	TRBV28	TRBJ1-5	TGTGCCAGCACCGTGGGTGGGGCGGGTCAGCCCCAGCATTTT	CASTVGGAGQPQHF
medium-sized	TRBD1	TRBV27	TRBJ1-2	TGTGCCAGCAGTTTACAGGGGGCTAACTATGGCTACACCTTC	CASSLQGANYGYTF
NA	TRBD1	TRBV7-2	TRBJ2-3	TGTGCCAGCAGCTTAGAAAGGGGGCTCGGTAATACGCAGTATTTT	CASSLERGLGNTQYF
NA	NA	TRBV27	TRBJ1-5	TGTGCCAGCAGGGTGACAGGACTAAGCAATCAGCCCCAGCATTTT	CASRVTGLSNQPQHF
few	NA	TRBV2	TRBJ2-3	TGTGCCAGCAGTGATCCAGGAACCACAGATACGCAGTATTTT	CASSDPGTTDTQYF
NA	NA	TRBV3-1/TRBV3-2	TRBJ1-1	TGTGCCAGCAGCCGGGCGGGGGACGTTAACACTGAAGCTTTCTTT	CASSRAGDVNTEAFF
NA	NA	TRBV28	TRBJ2-1	TGTGCCAGCAGCTCCCGACAGCACTACAATGAGCAGTTCTTC	CASSSRQHYNEQFF
NA	NA	TRBV29-1	TRBJ1-1	TGCAGCGTTCCGCTCAGGGGAAGTCGTGGGAACACTGAAGCTTTCTTT	CSVPLRGSRGNTEAFF
NA	NA	TRBV6-5	TRBJ2-7	TGTGCCAGCAGTTACTCTCACAGGTTCGATGCCTACGAGCAGTACTTC	CASSYSHRFDAYEQYF
NA	NA	TRBV24-1	TRBJ2-1	TGTGCCACCAATGGAGGGTATGATGAGCAGTTCTTC	CATNGGYDEQFF
NA	NA	TRBV25-1	TRBJ2-7	TGTGCCAGCAGTGCGCACCCCACGGACTACGAGCAGTACTTC	CASSAHPTDYEQYF
NA	TRBD2	TRBV18	TRBJ2-7	TGTGCCAGCTCGTCGCCGGGACTAGAAACCTACGAGCAGTACTTC	CASSSPGLETYEQYF
NA	NA	TRBV19	TRBJ2-2	TGTGCCAGTAGTATTAACGAAAACACCGGGGAGCTGTTTTTT	CASSINENTGELFF
NA	NA	TRBV25-1	TRBJ1-2	TGTGCCAGCAGTGATGGGCCATCACCCCCCTATGGCTACACCTTC	CASSDGPSPPYGYTF
NA	NA	TRBV11-2	TRBJ1-6	TGTGCCAGCAGCTTGATCCGGGGGGAAACCCTCCACTTT	CASSLIRGETLHF
NA	NA	TRBV11-2	TRBJ1-4	TGTGCCAGCAGCTTAAGTCTTAATGAAAAACTGTTTTTT	CASSLSLNEKLFF
once	NA	TRBV28	TRBJ2-5	TGTGCCAGCAGTAGACAGCGAGAAGAGACCCAGTACTTC	CASSRQREETQYF
NA	NA	TRBV27	TRBJ1-2	TGTGCCAGCAAGCGGAGAGATGACTTGTATGGCTACACCTTC	CASKRRDDLYGYTF
few	NA	TRBV2	TRBJ2-4	TGTGCCAGCAGTGAAGCCGCTGGTCCCAAAAACATTCAGTACTTC	CASSEAAGPKNIQYF
NA	NA	TRBV28	TRBJ1-4	TGTGCCAGCAGTTTATCGAGCGGGGGAGGGGGACTGTTTTTT	CASSLSSGGGGLFF
NA	NA	TRBV18	TRBJ2-3	TGTGCCAGCTCACCACCGGGGGGGCGGAAAGATACGCAGTATTTT	CASSPPGGRKDTQYF
NA	NA	TRBV7-8	TRBJ1-1	TGTGCCAGCAGCTTAGGGGGTTTTGAAGCTTTCTTT	CASSLGGFEAFF
NA	TRBD2	TRBV19	TRBJ2-3	TGTGCCAGTAGTCCAGCGGGGGGGCTATCAGATACGCAGTATTTT	CASSPAGGLSDTQYF
NA	NA	TRBV5-6	TRBJ1-1	TGTGCCAGCAGCTCGCTAGAGGGGAGGACTTCTGAAGCTTTCTTT	CASSSLEGRTSEAFF
NA	TRBD2	TRBV2	TRBJ2-1	TGTGCCAGCAGTGAAGTGGGGGGGAACTACAATGAGCAGTTCTTC	CASSEVGGNYNEQFF
NA	NA	TRBV5-6	TRBJ2-1	TGTGCCAGCACCCCGGGATCGGGGAATGAGCAGTTCTTC	CASTPGSGNEQFF
NA	TRBD1	TRBV5-1	TRBJ1-2	TGCGCCAGCAGCTTGGGGGGGACAGGGAATCCCAACTATGGCTACACCTTC	CASSLGGTGNPNYGYTF
NA	NA	TRBV7-9	TRBJ2-3	TGTGCCAGCAGCCAATCGCCTGGAGGGCCAGATACGCAGTATTTT	CASSQSPGGPDTQYF
NA	TRBD2	TRBV5-1	TRBJ2-5	TGCGCCAGCAGCTCCCGACTAGCGGGAGAAGAGACCCAGTACTTC	CASSSRLAGEETQYF
NA	NA	TRBV18	TRBJ2-2	TGTGCCAGCTCACCAACAGGGAACACCGGGGAGCTGTTTTTT	CASSPTGNTGELFF
once	TRBD1	TRBV9	TRBJ2-7	TGTGCCAGCAGCGGGGACAGGTTTGCCTTTTACGAGCAGTACTTC	CASSGDRFAFYEQYF
NA	NA	TRBV9	TRBJ2-2	TGTGCCAGCAGCGTCCGTAGGCAGGGGAAGACTGACACCGGGGAGCTGTTTTTT	CASSVRRQGKTDTGELFF
NA	TRBD1	TRBV19	TRBJ2-6	TGTGCCAGTAGTGGGACAGTCACTGGGATTAGCTCTGGGGCCAACGTCCTGACTTTC	CASSGTVTGISSGANVLTF
NA	NA	TRBV11-2	TRBJ1-4	TGTGCCAGCGGGGGGAGGGATGAAAAACTGTTTTTT	CASGGRDEKLFF